This T cell receptor beta chain was identified during a study of HIV-infected patients and healthy controls. The germline CDR1 and CDR2 sequences are SGHRS and YFSETQ. V lost 0 bases and J 3 bases, leaving 7 bases between the germline ends. The CDR3 runs 14 residues. In its sample, this clonotype was seen many times. TCRdb fed the 5' RACE reads into MiXCR, producing one record per CDR3 protein. The sample lists 50,000 to 80,000 distinct CDR3 sequences; about 19% were seen once. The V call is TRBV5-1, the J call TRBJ2-4; D might be TRBD2 (5 bases). This clonotype was sampled from a human donor in good health. The source material was CD4+ T cells from blood. The CDR3 sequence: CASSLASGKNIQYF. CDR3 nucleotide sequence: TGCGCCAGCAGCTTGGCCAGCGGCAAAAACATTCAGTACTTC.